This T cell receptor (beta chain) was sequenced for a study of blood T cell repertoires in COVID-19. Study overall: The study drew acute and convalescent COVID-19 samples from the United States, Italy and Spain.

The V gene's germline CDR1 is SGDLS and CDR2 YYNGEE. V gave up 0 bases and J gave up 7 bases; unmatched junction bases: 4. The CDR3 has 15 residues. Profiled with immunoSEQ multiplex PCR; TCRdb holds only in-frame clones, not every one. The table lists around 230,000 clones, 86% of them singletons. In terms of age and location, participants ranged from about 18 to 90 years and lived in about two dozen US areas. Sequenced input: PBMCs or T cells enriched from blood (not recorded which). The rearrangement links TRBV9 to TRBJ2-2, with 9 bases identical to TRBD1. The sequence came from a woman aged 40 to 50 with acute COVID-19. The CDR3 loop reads CASSVETGGGGELFF. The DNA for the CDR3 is TGTGCCAGCAGCGTAGAGACAGGGGGAGGCGGGGAGCTGTTTTTT.